Listed below are T cell receptor beta chains from one sample, sequenced in a study of blood T cell repertoires in COVID-19. Assay used: immunoSEQ multiplex PCR; TCRdb lists only in-frame clones, some missing. The repertoire holds about 45,000 clones, roughly nine tenths seen once, with just over 9% in the top ten. The material sequenced was peripheral blood. The receptors were gathered from a human donor in a cohort sampled during active COVID-19. CDR3s leave out the opening cysteine and the closing phenylalanine or tryptophan. A D gene is named only where the DNA matches it firmly.

.	12	TRBV9	TRBJ1-2	ASSVSRQDYGYT
.	14	TRBV11-2	TRBJ2-2	ASSLMPSGNTGELF
.	13	TRBV6-5	TRBJ1-2	ASSYRRPQDYGYT
.	12	TRBV11-2	TRBJ1-2	ASSLGGANYGYT
TRBD1	10	TRBV28	TRBJ2-1	ASSTGGNEQF
TRBD1	12	TRBV5-4	TRBJ1-6	ASRMTGSNSPLH
.	11	TRBV30	TRBJ1-4	AWREPLNEKLF
.	13	TRBV21-1	TRBJ2-7	ASSRRTGGGYEQY
.	17	TRBV7-9	TRBJ2-3	ASSLGQGALTTSTDTQY
TRBD2	11	TRBV6-4	TRBJ2-7	ASSPSGSGEQY
.	12	TRBV6-5	TRBJ2-3	ASSYSNGGNTQY
.	12	TRBV2	TRBJ1-4	ASSERGNDEKLF
TRBD2	14	TRBV3-1/TRBV3-2	TRBJ2-3	ASSQEASGGTDTQY